The 23 T cell receptor beta chains below come from one sample, sequenced in a study of breast tumors, draining lymph nodes, adjacent tissues. Axillary draining lymph nodes of breast cancer patients supplied the node samples. A single record per CDR3 protein comes from TCRdb applying MiXCR to the multiplex PCR reads. The sample lists about 220,000 distinct CDR3 sequences, 30% to 35% occurring once. The sample consisted of axillary lymph node tissue. These receptors all come from a female donor with breast cancer. Some clones in this sample may be carry-over from other donors' samples.

In this sample, this clonotype turned up many times. The V gene is TRBV7-9, the J gene TRBJ2-7; 8 nucleotides line up with TRBD2. CDR3 size: 12 residues. Germline trimming cut 1 base from V and 12 bases from J; bases unmatched to any gene: 5. Germline V gene sequence: CDR1 SEHNR, CDR2 FQNEAQ (reference sequence). CDR3 DNA sequence: TGTGCCAGCAGCTTAGGGACTAGCCTGGGGTACTTC. Its translation: CASSLGTSLGYF.

This clonotype was found once. The chain recombines TRBV20-1 with TRBJ2-3; D perhaps matches TRBD1 (8 bases). Germline-derived CDR1 and CDR2 are DFQATT and SNEGSKA (reference sequence). The CDR3 length is 15 residues. V was pared by 3 bases and J by 4 bases, with 17 bases between. The CDR3 spells CSASGGGRGPDTQYF. In nucleotides, the CDR3 is TGCAGTGCTAGTGGCGGGGGCAGGGGGCCAGATACGCAGTATTTT.

V and J are TRBV19 and TRBJ1-3, with TRBD1 identical over 8 bases. This CDR3 has 15 residues. Germline V gene data show CDR1 as LNHDA and CDR2 as SQIVND (reference sequence). V was pared by 5 bases and J by 8 bases, with 11 bases of the junction left unmatched. The DNA of the CDR3 is TGTGCCAGTAGTGCGAGGACAGGGAGTGGCTACACCATATATTTT. Its translation is CASSARTGSGYTIYF.

This clonotype was counted at least ten times. The V and J genes are TRBV20-1 and TRBJ2-5; 13 bases fit TRBD2. Germline V gene sequence: CDR1 DFQATT, CDR2 SNEGSKA (reference sequence). Unmatched junction bases numbered 10, after V lost 4 bases and J lost 5 bases. CDR3 length: 16 residues. The CDR3 loop is CSAIKTSGGAGETQYF. The CDR3 DNA sequence: TGCAGTGCTATAAAAACTAGCGGGGGGGCTGGTGAGACCCAGTACTTC.

The gene calls are TRBV7-2 and TRBJ1-6; 8 bases agree with TRBD1. The CDR3 is made up of 16 amino acids. Germline CDR1 reads SGHTA; CDR2 reads FQGNSA. The J segment lost 3 bases and the V segment lost 4 bases, leaving 5 bases of the junction unmatched. CDR3 residues: CASSSGQGYYNSPLHF. CDR3 bases: TGTGCCAGCAGCTCCGGACAGGGTTACTATAATTCACCCCTCCACTTT.

This clonotype was counted between two and nine times. J is TRBJ2-1 and V is TRBV11-3; the D gene is possibly TRBD2 (5 bases). The CDR3 is made up of 14 amino acids. Germline lookup yields CDR1 SGHNT and CDR2 YENEEA. Trimming cost V 0 bases and J 8 bases, with 11 bases left between them. In DNA, the CDR3 is TGTGCCAGCAGCTTAGATCCGATGAGGGATGAGCAGTTCTTC. This encodes CASSLDPMRDEQFF.

Comments on this clonotype: One junction end does not reproduce the germline sequence, and a read error may be involved. J is TRBJ1-1 and V is TRBV7-9; TRBD1 agrees at 7 bases. The V gene's germline CDR1 is SEHNR and CDR2 FQNEAQ (reference sequence). This CDR3 has 14 residues. This chain's CDR3 is CASSSGTANTGAFF. The CDR3 nucleotides are TGTGCCAGCAGCTCGGGGACAGCGAACACTGGAGCTTTCTTT.

In regard to this clonotype: A much bigger clone sits one base away, suggesting this may be a read error. The chain carries TRBV9 and TRBJ1-2, with TRBD1 matching over 7 bases. The CDR3 is made up of 15 amino acids. The germline CDR1 and CDR2 sequences are SGDLS and YYNGEE. The CDR3 nucleotides read TGTGCCAGCAGCCCAACACAGGGGATAGGCTATGGCTCCACCTTC. Amino acids: CASSPTQGIGYGSTF.

This clonotype has ten or more counts. This chain links TRBV10-3 with TRBJ2-1; 10 nucleotides line up with TRBD2. Germline-derived CDR1 and CDR2 are ENHRY and SYGVKD. The junction had 8 bases not matched to a gene; V was cut back by 6 bases and J by 6 bases. This CDR3 comprises 15 residues. The CDR3 sequence is CAIRNPSGRANEQFF. Written as DNA, the CDR3 is TGTGCCATCAGGAACCCCAGCGGGAGGGCCAATGAGCAGTTCTTC.

This chain connects TRBV5-1 to TRBJ1-5; D possibly corresponds to TRBD1 (6 bases). With 5 bases removed from V and 7 bases from J, the gap between germline ends came to 13 bases. Germline V gene data show CDR1 as SGHRS and CDR2 as YFSETQ. The CDR3 covers 13 residues. In DNA, the CDR3 is TGCGCCAGCAGTGTTTCCACAGGGCAGCCCCAGCATTTT. Protein sequence: CASSVSTGQPQHF.

With respect to this clonotype: A much larger clone sits a single nucleotide away, making a read error possible. The rearrangement joins TRBV6-5 to TRBJ1-2, with a possible D match to TRBD1 (5 bases). The germline CDR1 and CDR2 sequences are MNHEY and SVGAGI. The CDR3 contains 16 residues. Trimming took off 5 bases at V and 4 bases at J, with 20 bases between the two ends. In DNA, the CDR3 is TGTGCCAGCAGTCCCCCCCCCACCGGGACCGGCTATGGCTACACCTTC. Translated, it gives CASSPPPTGTGYGYTF.

This clonotype was seen ten or more times. With a much larger clone just one base away, this may be a read error. The chain carries TRBV11-2 and TRBJ2-2, with a tentative D call TRBD2 (5 bases). Germline V lookup: CDR1 SGHAT, CDR2 FQNNGV. The CDR3 extends over 14 amino acids. Trimming removed 3 bases from V and 1 base from J, with 6 bases in between. The CDR3 nucleotides are TGTGCCAGCAGCTTCGGACTGAACACCGGGGAGCTGTTTTTT. It translates to CASSFGLNTGELFF.

The rearrangement uses TRBV5-6 and TRBJ2-3; D is uncertain. The CDR3 extends over 15 amino acids. Trimming cost V 2 bases and J 0 bases, with 10 bases left between them. The germline V gene has CDR1 SGHDT and CDR2 YYEEEE. The CDR3 loop is CASSFPGRSTDTQYF. The CDR3 DNA reads TGTGCCAGCAGCTTCCCTGGTAGAAGCACAGATACGCAGTATTTT.

In this sample, this clonotype turned up many times. The chain is built from TRBV5-1 and TRBJ1-5; weak D call: TRBD1 (5 bases). The CDR3 length is 16 residues. Trimming removed 4 bases at V and 7 bases at J, with 21 bases between. CDR1 and CDR2 from the germline V gene are SGHRS and YFSETQ. DNA for the CDR3: TGCGCCAGCAGCCCGGGGGACCGTCCCCTTGACCAGCCCCAGCATTTT. Protein product: CASSPGDRPLDQPQHF.

This clonotype was seen a handful of times. V gene TRBV7-2 combines with J gene TRBJ2-5, with D hard to call. This CDR3 has 13 residues. CDR1 and CDR2 (germline): SGHTA, FQGNSA. Trimming removed 3 bases from V and 9 bases from J, with 14 bases in between. In DNA form, the CDR3 reads TGTGCCAGCAGCTTTTATAGCAATCAGCCCCAGTACTTC. Translation: CASSFYSNQPQYF. The full variable domain, completed using reference TRBV7-2 and TRBJ2-5, is GAGVSQSPSNKVTEKGKDVELRCDPISGHTALYWYRQSLGQGLEFLIYFQGNSAPDKSGLPSDRFSAERTGGSVSTLTIQRTQQEDSAVYLCASSFYSNQPQYFGPGTRLLVL.

Ten or more counts support this clonotype. The chain combines TRBV6-6 with TRBJ1-4; 9 bases line up with TRBD1. The length of the CDR3 is 14 residues. Losses at the gene ends were 6 bases for V and 8 bases for J; bases not matched to a gene: 7. The germline gives CDR1 MNHNY, CDR2 SVGAGI (reference sequence). CDR3 nucleotides: TGTGCCAGCAGATACGGACAGGGGAACGAAAAACTGTTTTTT. Amino acid sequence: CASRYGQGNEKLFF.

The table lists this clonotype with many counts. The chain combines TRBV5-1 with TRBJ2-2; D not certain. Trimming removed 4 bases from V and 2 bases from J, with 9 bases in between. The CDR3 sequence is 14 residues long. Germline loops: CDR1 SGHRS, CDR2 YFSETQ. CDR3 region: CASSKRTNTGELFF. The CDR3 nucleotides read TGCGCCAGCAGCAAGAGGACCAACACCGGGGAGCTGTTTTTT.

The V gene is TRBV6-6, the J gene TRBJ2-3; 9 bases map to TRBD1. V gave up 5 bases and J gave up 0 bases; unmatched junction bases: 18. CDR1 MNHNY and CDR2 SVGAGI come from the germline V gene (reference sequence). This CDR3 is 20 amino acids long. Here the CDR3 DNA reads TGTGCCAGCAGTCCCATTCCTCCGGACAGGGGAGTTTCTAGCACAGATACGCAGTATTTT. It is translated as CASSPIPPDRGVSSTDTQYF.

This clonotype was picked up many times. This rearrangement joins TRBV6-6 to TRBJ1-2; 7 positions agree with TRBD1. The trim removed 5 bases at V and 8 bases at J, leaving 11 bases unmatched. CDR3 length equals 14 residues. Germline-derived CDR1 and CDR2 are MNHNY and SVGAGI (reference sequence). The CDR3 here is CASSGEGGSGGYTF. Here the CDR3 DNA reads TGTGCCAGCAGTGGGGAAGGGGGCTCGGGGGGCTACACCTTC.

This clonotype was seen repeatedly, ten times or more. The rearrangement joins TRBV20-1 to TRBJ1-6; 10 bases align to TRBD1. The CDR3 consists of 15 residues. V gave up 2 bases and J gave up 10 bases; unmatched junction bases: 8. Germline CDR1 reads DFQATT; CDR2 reads SNEGSKA (reference sequence). CDR3: CSARLPGTGESPLHF. In DNA, the CDR3 is TGCAGTGCTAGACTCCCCGGGACAGGGGAGTCACCCCTCCACTTT.

The chain has TRBV2 and TRBJ1-5; 7 bases are a match to TRBD1. The CDR3 runs to 14 residues. CDR1 is SNHLY and CDR2 is FYNNEI in the germline V gene. J was trimmed by 3 bases and V by 7 bases; bases with no gene match: 6. The CDR3 reads CASTSTGANQPQHF. Here the CDR3 DNA reads TGTGCCAGCACCTCAACAGGGGCCAATCAGCCCCAGCATTTT.

A word on this clonotype: A read error may be the cause here, since a much bigger clone is one base away. The V gene is TRBV6-6, the J gene TRBJ2-3, with 10 bases aligning to TRBD2. CDR3 size: 17 residues. V trimming: 5 bases; J trimming: 2 bases; junction bases outside the gene matches: 10. Per germline, CDR1 MNHNY and CDR2 SVGAGI (reference sequence). The CDR3 loop reads CASSHTGLATNTDTQYF. In nucleotides, the CDR3 is TGTGCCAGCAGTCACACGGGACTAGCGACCAACACAGATACGCAGTATTTT.

This clonotype has ten or more counts. This rearrangement joins TRBV7-6 to TRBJ2-1; perhaps TRBD1 as D (5 bases). CDR1 is SGHVS, CDR2 FNYEAQ, per germline. This CDR3 contains 15 residues. V lost 5 bases to trimming and J lost 9 bases, with 20 bases between them. CDR3 loop: CASSRTGSRGTEQFF. The CDR3 nucleotides read TGTGCCAGCAGCCGTACAGGCAGTCGAGGAACTGAGCAGTTCTTC.